The rows below give T cell receptor beta chains drawn from one sample of a study of blood T cell repertoires in COVID-19. TCRdb's table, derived via immunoSEQ multiplex PCR, lists solely in-frame clones and lacks some. The profile shows 290,000 or so clones, roughly 92% of them singletons. Source material: peripheral blood. The receptors originated from a woman aged 25 to 39 with COVID-19, enrolled during active disease. Each CDR3 is given with its conserved first and last residue. A D gene is named only where the DNA matches it firmly. Clone size, where shown, is once, few, many, or a class for clones that have expanded.

TRBJ1-5	NA	TRBV3-1/TRBV3-2	NA	TGTGCCAGCAGCGACACAGGGAATCAGCCCCAGCATTTT	CASSDTGNQPQHF
TRBJ1-6	NA	TRBV2	NA	TGTGCCAGCAAGTCAGGGGAAATCCCACCCCTCCACTTT	CASKSGEIPPLHF
TRBJ1-4	NA	TRBV4-2	TRBD1	TGTGCCAGCAGCCAAAGACAGGGGGGCGAAAAACTGTTTTTT	CASSQRQGGEKLFF
TRBJ1-2	NA	TRBV18	NA	TGTGCCAGCTCACCTCCCGCGGTAGGCTATGGCTACACCTTC	CASSPPAVGYGYTF
TRBJ2-1	NA	TRBV7-6	TRBD2	TGTGCCAGCAGCTTAGCCGGGCTAGCGGGAGGGGGAGATGAGCAGTTCTTC	CASSLAGLAGGGDEQFF
TRBJ1-2	many	TRBV7-9	TRBD1	TGTGCCAGCAGCCCAGGACAGGGGGAACCTAACTATGGCTACACCTTC	CASSPGQGEPNYGYTF
TRBJ2-7	NA	TRBV9	NA	TGTGCCAGCAGCGTAGGCGGAAGCCTCTACGAGCAGTACTTC	CASSVGGSLYEQYF
TRBJ2-1	NA	TRBV24-1	NA	TGTGCCACCAGTGATATCGGTCGCGGGAAGGAAGGTGAGCAGTTCTTC	CATSDIGRGKEGEQFF
TRBJ1-2	NA	TRBV27	TRBD1	TGTGCCAGCAGTTTGGTACCGAGGACAGGGGTCTATGGCTACACCTTC	CASSLVPRTGVYGYTF
TRBJ2-5	NA	TRBV12-5	NA	TGTGCTAGTGGTCTATCCGGTGTGACCCAGTACTTC	CASGLSGVTQYF
TRBJ2-7	NA	TRBV19	TRBD1	TGTGCCAGTAGTATGGGCAGGGGGCGAGAGCAGTACTTC	CASSMGRGREQYF
TRBJ1-5	NA	TRBV19	NA	TGTGCCAGTAGTGTACAGGTGTTTAGCAATCAGCCCCAGCATTTT	CASSVQVFSNQPQHF
TRBJ2-1	once	TRBV6-6	TRBD1	TGTGCCAGTCGTGGGACAGGGAATGAGCAGTTCTTC	CASRGTGNEQFF
TRBJ1-5	NA	TRBV18	NA	TGTGCCAGCTCCCCGGACAGCCCTAGCAATCAGCCCCAGCATTTT	CASSPDSPSNQPQHF
TRBJ1-1	once	TRBV2	TRBD1	TGTGCCAGCAGAGAGTCGGACAGGGGCGGCACTGAAGCTTTCTTT	CASRESDRGGTEAFF
TRBJ2-1	NA	TRBV7-2	TRBD2	TGTGCCAGCAGCTTAGCGGGAACGGGGGGTGCGGATGAGCAGTTCTTC	CASSLAGTGGADEQFF
TRBJ1-4	NA	TRBV27	NA	TGTGCCAGCAGTTTGCGTTACTCGGAGGGAAAACTGTTTTTT	CASSLRYSEGKLFF
TRBJ2-7	NA	TRBV28	NA	TGTGCCAGCAGTGAGACTTGGACAGCCGCCGAGCAGTACTTC	CASSETWTAAEQYF
TRBJ2-5	NA	TRBV11-1	TRBD2	TGTGCCAGCAGTCAAACTAGCGGCCCTGGGACCCAGTACTTC	CASSQTSGPGTQYF
TRBJ2-7	NA	TRBV20-1	TRBD1	TGCAGTGCTAGTGGGGGACAGGGGGCGGGTGAGCAGTACTTC	CSASGGQGAGEQYF
TRBJ1-1	NA	TRBV4-1	NA	TGCGCCAGCAGACGGGACACTGAAGCTTTCTTT	CASRRDTEAFF
TRBJ2-3	once	TRBV11-2	NA	TGTGCCAGCAGCTTGACTAGGGCGACAGATACGCAGTATTTT	CASSLTRATDTQYF
TRBJ1-5	few	TRBV28	NA	TGTGCCAGCAGTTTGTTGGACAGAGACAATCAGCCCCAGCATTTT	CASSLLDRDNQPQHF
TRBJ1-1	once	TRBV20-1	NA	TGCAGTGCTAGGACTGACACTGAAGCTTTCTTT	CSARTDTEAFF
TRBJ1-1	NA	TRBV2	NA	TGTGCCAGCAGTGAACGGGGGGCGAACACTGAAGCTTTCTTT	CASSERGANTEAFF
TRBJ1-5	NA	TRBV19	NA	TGTGCCAGTAGTATAGATCTGGAGCAGCCCCAGCATTTT	CASSIDLEQPQHF
TRBJ1-6	NA	TRBV4-2	NA	TGTGCCAGCAGCCAAGATACGGGAGGGATCACCTATAATTCACCCCTCCACTTT	CASSQDTGGITYNSPLHF
TRBJ1-2	NA	TRBV19	TRBD1	TGTGCCAGTAGTCCAGGACCGGACAGGGGAAGAGGCTACACCTTC	CASSPGPDRGRGYTF
TRBJ1-2	NA	TRBV7-9	NA	TGTGCCAGCAGCTTAGAGCACGGCTATGGCTACACCTTC	CASSLEHGYGYTF
TRBJ1-1	NA	TRBV29-1	NA	TGCAGCACTGAAACTGGGGGGTATAACACTGAAGCTTTCTTT	CSTETGGYNTEAFF
TRBJ2-7	NA	TRBV5-6	TRBD2	TGTGCCAGCAGCTCTTTGACTAGCGGGACCTTAGACGAGCAGTACTTC	CASSSLTSGTLDEQYF
TRBJ1-1	NA	TRBV6-5	TRBD1	TGTGCCAGCAGTTACTCGAGTACAGGGGGGATCACTGAAGCTTTCTTT	CASSYSSTGGITEAFF
TRBJ1-3	NA	TRBV19	NA	TGTGCCAGCACGACAGGAGCTGGAAACACCATATATTTT	CASTTGAGNTIYF
TRBJ2-3	NA	TRBV5-4	TRBD1	TGTGCCAGCAGCTTGGCTGCAGGGGGCGCGGGAGATACGCAGTATTTT	CASSLAAGGAGDTQYF
TRBJ1-1	NA	TRBV9	NA	TGTGCCAGCAGCGTAGCAGTGAACACTGAAGCTTTCTTT	CASSVAVNTEAFF
TRBJ2-7	NA	TRBV19	TRBD2	TGTGCCAGTGAAAGCGGGAGGGCCGACGAGCAGTACTTC	CASESGRADEQYF
TRBJ2-1	once	TRBV27	NA	TGTGCCAGCAGTGAAGACCGGAGCTCCTACAATGAGCAGTTCTTC	CASSEDRSSYNEQFF
TRBJ1-3	few	TRBV18	NA	TGTGCCAGCTCACCCAAACCGGCGCGGGCGGGAGGAAACACCATATATTTT	CASSPKPARAGGNTIYF
TRBJ1-6	NA	TRBV30	TRBD1	TGTGCCTGGAGTGTAGGGGGACAGGGGGAATCACCCCTCCACTTT	CAWSVGGQGESPLHF
TRBJ1-1	NA	TRBV20-1	NA	TGCAGTGCTAGAGATCGACATGAAGCTTTCTTT	CSARDRHEAFF
TRBJ2-1	NA	TRBV19	NA	TGTGCCAGTAGTAAGACCGGAGGGGCCAGATACAATGAGCAGTTCTTC	CASSKTGGARYNEQFF
TRBJ2-1	NA	TRBV5-1	TRBD2	TGCGCCAGCAGCTTTTCGGGCGGGAGCTCCTACAATGAGCAGTTCTTC	CASSFSGGSSYNEQFF
TRBJ2-1	NA	TRBV24-1	TRBD2	TGTGCCACCCGGCCTAGCGGGAGGGGCTACAATGAGCAGTTCTTC	CATRPSGRGYNEQFF
TRBJ2-5	NA	TRBV6-5	NA	TGTGCCAGCAGTTTACCGGGAGAAGAGACCCAGTACTTC	CASSLPGEETQYF
TRBJ1-3	NA	TRBV19	NA	TGTGCCAGTGGGGGAGGAATCTCTGGAAACACCATATATTTT	CASGGGISGNTIYF
TRBJ1-1	NA	TRBV3-1/TRBV3-2	NA	TGTGCCAGCAGCTCCCGTCTAAACAGGGTCATTAACACTGAAGCTTTCTTT	CASSSRLNRVINTEAFF
TRBJ1-1	once	TRBV6-5	NA	TGTGCCAGCAGGGTGGGGGCCGGCACTGAAGCTTTCTTT	CASRVGAGTEAFF
TRBJ2-3	once	TRBV14	TRBD1	TGTGCCAGCAGCCCTTCCCGGACAGGTACGCAGTATTTT	CASSPSRTGTQYF
TRBJ2-1	NA	TRBV28	NA	TGTGCCAGCAGCTGGGTAACGGGAGAGTACAATGAGCAGTTCTTC	CASSWVTGEYNEQFF
TRBJ1-6	NA	TRBV5-6	TRBD1	TGTGCCAGCAGCTTTGGGACAGGGGATAATAATTCACCCCTCCACTTT	CASSFGTGDNNSPLHF
TRBJ2-7	NA	TRBV4-1	TRBD2	TGCGCCAGCAGCCAAACGACTAGCGGGAGGTTAGACGAGCAGTACTTC	CASSQTTSGRLDEQYF
TRBJ1-6	NA	TRBV25-1	NA	TGTGCCAGCAGTGCAGGACAGAAGGGTGGTCCCCTCCACTTT	CASSAGQKGGPLHF
TRBJ1-5	NA	TRBV2	TRBD1	TGTGCCAGCCTTCCCGGGACAGGGCTCAATCAGCCCCAGCATTTT	CASLPGTGLNQPQHF
TRBJ2-1	NA	TRBV27	NA	TGTGCCGCAGGGGCCGGTGAGCAGTTCTTC	CAAGAGEQFF
TRBJ1-1	NA	TRBV28	NA	TGTGCCAGCAGTTCGTTGGTCCCGGGGGGAAACACTGAAGCTTTCTTT	CASSSLVPGGNTEAFF
TRBJ2-2	few	TRBV6-5	NA	TGTGCCAGCAGTTACCCCAGCGGGCGATACACCGGGGAGCTGTTTTTT	CASSYPSGRYTGELFF
TRBJ2-5	NA	TRBV6-6	TRBD1	TGTGCCAGCGCTAGGACAGGGGTAGAGACCCAGTACTTC	CASARTGVETQYF